These 30 T cell receptor beta chains originate from one sample sequenced in a study of shared clonotypes between healthy human individuals. TCRdb's table, derived via immunoSEQ multiplex PCR, lists solely in-frame clones and lacks some. The sample has some 200,000 clones; about 69% are singletons. Sequencing was done on a sample of memory CD4+ T cells sorted from blood. Regarding subset: CD45RA-negative fraction. The receptors shown here come from a man aged 25 to 40 in good health.

This clone was detected only once. The chain couples TRBV21-1 to TRBJ2-1; the table gives TRBD1 as D, unverified against the DNA. TRBV21-1 is annotated as a pseudogene. The CDR3 has 12 residues. CDR3 sequence reads: CASSEGQVWQFF. CDR3 DNA: TGTGCCAGCAGCGAAGGGCAGGTTTGGCAGTTCTTC.

This chain joins TRBV7-9 and TRBJ1-5; 8 bases are shared with TRBD1. V lost 2 bases, J lost 3 bases, and 6 bases stayed unmatched. Germline assignment: CDR1 SEHNR and CDR2 FQNEAQ (reference sequence). This CDR3 is built from 16 residues. CDR3 DNA: TGTGCCAGCAGCTTAACAGGGGGTAGTCTCAATCAGCCCCAGCATTTT. This encodes CASSLTGGSLNQPQHF.

The rearrangement uses TRBV5-4 and TRBJ2-5; the D gene is possibly TRBD2 (5 bases). The CDR3 runs to 15 residues. Germline CDR1 and CDR2: SGHNT and YYREEE (reference sequence). The germline V and J ends were trimmed by 0 bases and 3 bases, with 12 bases remaining between them. Here the CDR3 reads CASSLASTRKETQYF. CDR3 nucleotide sequence: TGTGCCAGCAGCTTGGCCTCAACTAGAAAAGAGACCCAGTACTTC.

CDR3 region: CASSFPAGETQYF. The CDR3 DNA reads as TGCGCCAGCAGCTTCCCAGCAGGGGAGACCCAGTACTTC. The chain couples TRBV5-1 to TRBJ2-5; perhaps TRBD1 as D (5 bases). The CDR3 extends over 13 amino acids. From germline, CDR1 is SGHRS and CDR2 YFSETQ. V lost 2 bases to trimming and J lost 5 bases, with 10 bases between them.

The V gene is TRBV6-1, the J gene TRBJ2-7; D assignment may be TRBD1 or TRBD2 (5 bases each). Per germline, CDR1 MNHNS and CDR2 SASEGT. V lost 4 bases and J lost 3, with 10 bases in between. There are 13 residues in the CDR3. The CDR3 nucleotides are TGTGCCAGCAGTGCGACTACAGGCTACGAGCAGTACTTC. This sequence encodes CASSATTGYEQYF.

Only a few counts were recorded for this clone. The CDR3 loop is CASSYYQGGGYTF. The CDR3 DNA reads as TGTGCCAGCAGCTATTACCAGGGTGGAGGCTACACCTTC. V and J are TRBV7-2 and TRBJ1-2; a possible D gene is TRBD1 (5 bases). CDR3 length equals 13 residues. Trimming took 4 bases from V and 8 from J, leaving 14 bases between them. CDR1 SGHTA and CDR2 FQGNSA come from the germline V gene. Together with reference TRBV7-2 and TRBJ1-2, the CDR3 gives the full variable domain: GAGVSQSPSNKVTEKGKDVELRCDPISGHTALYWYRQSLGQGLEFLIYFQGNSAPDKSGLPSDRFSAERTGGSVSTLTIQRTQQEDSAVYLCASSYYQGGGYTFGSGTRLTVV.

V gene TRBV4-2 combines with J gene TRBJ2-1; D may match TRBD1 or TRBD2 (5 bases each). V was trimmed by 0 bases and J by 6 bases, leaving 15 bases between them. CDR1 LGHNA and CDR2 YNFKEQ come from the germline V gene. CDR3 size: 16 residues. Here the CDR3 DNA reads TGTGCCAGCAGCCAAGATCGAGGGACCGCCGGCAATGAGCAGTTCTTC. It encodes CASSQDRGTAGNEQFF.

The genes are TRBV7-9 and TRBJ2-3; D unresolved. Germline lookup yields CDR1 SEHNR and CDR2 FQNEAQ (reference sequence). Trimming took 2 bases from V and 3 from J, leaving 6 bases between them. There are 13 residues in the CDR3. CDR3: CASSLLQTDTQYF. CDR3 in DNA: TGTGCCAGCAGCTTACTCCAGACAGATACGCAGTATTTT.

The rearrangement links TRBV11-3 to TRBJ2-1; D is possibly TRBD1 (6 bases). Germline-derived CDR1 and CDR2 are SGHNT and YENEEA. The CDR3 totals 15 residues. V was shortened by 5 bases and J by 6 bases, with 17 bases between the two germline ends. In nucleotides, the CDR3 is TGTGCCAGCAGCCCGGGACAACGAGGTGGCAATGAGCAGTTCTTC. Translating gives CASSPGQRGGNEQFF.

The V gene is TRBV6-1, the J gene TRBJ2-1; D is undetermined. This CDR3 has 15 amino acids. Germline-derived CDR1 and CDR2 are MNHNS and SASEGT. V gave up 3 bases and J gave up 7 bases, with 16 bases separating them. The CDR3 loop reads CASSEIGVGPNEQFF. The CDR3 coding sequence is TGTGCCAGCAGTGAGATTGGGGTAGGTCCAAATGAGCAGTTCTTC.

Concerning this clone: The sample contains more than one DNA sequence encoding this CDR3. This chain uses TRBV7-8 with TRBJ2-1; 7 bases agree with TRBD2. CDR3 length: 15 amino acids. Germline values: CDR1 SGHVS, CDR2 FQNEAQ. V lost 6 bases, J lost 3 bases, and 8 bases stayed unmatched. CDR3 protein: CASSPGLADYNEQFF. CDR3 nucleotides: TGTGCCAGCAGTCCTGGGCTAGCGGACTACAATGAGCAGTTCTTC.

This chain connects TRBV29-1 to TRBJ2-3, with TRBD2 as a possible D gene (6 bases). This CDR3 has 14 amino acids. Germline V gives CDR1 SQVTM, CDR2 ANQGSEA. DNA for the CDR3: TGCACCGCATTGATGCGGGGTAGCACAGATACGCAGTATTTT. Its protein product is CTALMRGSTDTQYF.

The chain is built from TRBV28 and TRBJ2-6, with D perhaps being TRBD1 or TRBD2 (5 bases each). V was shortened by 6 bases and J by 3 bases, with 18 bases between the two germline ends. The CDR3 loop spans 17 amino acids. CDR1 is MDHEN and CDR2 is SYDVKM in the germline V gene. The CDR3 protein is CASSPFGLGDGANVLTF. The CDR3 coding sequence is TGTGCCAGCAGCCCGTTCGGTCTGGGGGATGGGGCCAACGTCCTGACTTTC.

This clone was observed a handful of times. J is TRBJ2-5 and V is TRBV6-1, with D unresolved. The CDR3 is 13 residues long. Germline values: CDR1 MNHNS, CDR2 SASEGT. Deletions cut 8 bases from V and 2 bases from J, with 12 bases between. The CDR3 DNA reads as TGTGCCAGCCACCCAGCCAGACAAGAGACCCAGTACTTC. Amino acids: CASHPARQETQYF.

This chain connects TRBV28 to TRBJ1-1, with a tentative D call TRBD1 (6 bases). There are 15 residues in the CDR3. Per germline, CDR1 MDHEN and CDR2 SYDVKM. Trimming removed 5 bases from V and 1 base from J, with 14 bases in between. CDR3 sequence: CASSPAGGRNTEAFF. CDR3 bases: TGTGCCAGCAGTCCCGCCGGGGGGCGGAACACTGAAGCTTTCTTT.

The chain links TRBV28 to TRBJ2-7; perhaps TRBD2 as D (6 bases). Trimming stripped 8 bases from V and 2 bases from J, with 22 bases between. In germline, CDR1 is MDHEN, CDR2 SYDVKM. The CDR3 consists of 16 residues. CDR3 DNA: TGTGCCAGCGCTCCCTCCCCCGGGGGACGGGCCTACGAGCAGTACTTC. Translating gives CASAPSPGGRAYEQYF.

The chain links TRBV5-1 to TRBJ2-5, with D maybe TRBD1 (6 bases). CDR1 is SGHRS and CDR2 is YFSETQ in the germline V gene. V was clipped by 6 bases and J by 4 bases, with 16 bases between them. The CDR3 runs to 14 residues. Here the CDR3 reads CASNSGAEGETQYF. The CDR3 nucleotides are TGCGCCAGCAACTCAGGGGCCGAGGGAGAGACCCAGTACTTC.

This clone has just a few counts. The genes are TRBV6-1 and TRBJ2-7, with D perhaps TRBD2 (6 bases). The V end lost 5 bases, the J end lost 11 bases, and 19 bases lay between the germline ends. Germline values: CDR1 MNHNS, CDR2 SASEGT. CDR3 length equals 13 residues. This chain's CDR3 is CASSSRLQTREYF. As DNA, the CDR3 is TGTGCCAGCAGTTCCCGACTGCAGACTAGGGAGTACTTC.

This chain connects TRBV5-6 to TRBJ2-5, with TRBD1 matching 8 bases. This CDR3 spans 15 amino acids. V dropped 3 bases and J dropped 1; count of bases not matched to a gene: 5. CDR1 is SGHDT and CDR2 is YYEEEE in the germline V gene. CDR3 in amino acids: CASSWAGQGQETQYF. In nucleotides, the CDR3 is TGTGCCAGCAGCTGGGCTGGACAGGGCCAAGAGACCCAGTACTTC.

A single count supports this clone. The CDR3 DNA sequence: TGTGCCAGCAGCTTTGCGCGCAACACTGAAGCTTTCTTT. It codes for CASSFARNTEAFF. This chain links TRBV7-2 with TRBJ1-1; D remains unclear. Deletions cut 3 bases from V and 2 bases from J, with 7 bases between. This CDR3 comprises 13 residues. Germline CDR1 is SGHTA and CDR2 is FQGNSA.

The chain employs TRBV29-1 and TRBJ2-7; TRBD1 matches at 7 bases. V lost 4 bases to trimming and J lost 1 base; unmatched junction nucleotides: 4. Per germline, CDR1 SQVTM and CDR2 ANQGSEA. The CDR3 contains 13 residues. CDR3 DNA: TGCAGCGTTGTTGGGACAGCATCCTACGAGCAGTACTTC. It encodes CSVVGTASYEQYF.

The rearrangement joins TRBV7-2 to TRBJ2-3, with D tentatively TRBD2 (6 bases). Trimming cost V 5 bases and J 3 bases, with 21 bases left between them. The CDR3 loop spans 17 amino acids. The germline V gene has CDR1 SGHTA and CDR2 FQGNSA. CDR3 residues: CASSPSIAAISTDTQYF. CDR3 coding DNA: TGTGCCAGCAGCCCGTCGATAGCGGCAATAAGTACAGATACGCAGTATTTT.

Points on this clone: An end of the junction differs from the germline gene, which may be a read error. The chain links TRBV5-3 to TRBJ2-3; D gene uncertain. TRBV5-3 is given ORF status, its function remaining uncertain. This CDR3 comprises 12 residues. The CDR3 DNA sequence: TGTGCCAGCAGCTTACGCTCAGATACGCAGTATTTT. It codes for CASSLRSDTQYF.

In this sample, this clone turned up a few times. This chain connects TRBV7-9 to TRBJ2-6; the D gene is possibly TRBD1 (6 bases). Trimming stripped 4 bases from V and 4 bases from J, with 20 bases between. The CDR3 has 18 amino acids. In germline, CDR1 is SEHNR, CDR2 FQNEAQ (reference sequence). This chain's CDR3 is CASSSELQQGTGANVLTF. CDR3 nucleotides: TGTGCCAGCAGCTCGGAACTACAACAGGGTACCGGGGCCAACGTCCTGACTTTC.

This clone has just a few counts. This rearrangement joins TRBV19 to TRBJ2-7; TRBD1 matches at 10 bases. Germline loops: CDR1 LNHDA, CDR2 SQIVND (reference sequence). This CDR3 has 14 residues. J was trimmed by 6 bases and V by 4 bases; bases with no gene match: 6. The CDR3 DNA reads TGTGCCAGTAGTACCACGACAGGGGGCGCCGAGCAGTACTTC. It specifies CASSTTTGGAEQYF. The variable domain in full, completed from reference TRBV19 and TRBJ2-7, reads DGGITQSPKYLFRKEGQNVTLSCEQNLNHDAMYWYRQDPGQGLRLIYYSQIVNDFQKGDIAEGYSVSREKKESFPLTVTSAQKNPTAFYLCASSTTTGGAEQYFGPGTRLTVT.

This clone appeared once. This sequence joins TRBV11-2 and TRBJ2-2, with 13 bases aligning to TRBD2. V lost 3 bases to trimming and J lost 6 bases; unmatched junction nucleotides: 4. This CDR3 spans 16 amino acids. The germline CDR1 and CDR2 sequences are SGHAT and FQNNGV. CDR3 DNA sequence: TGTGCCAGCAGCTTCGGACTAGCGGGAGCTGCCGGGGAGCTGTTTTTT. Residues: CASSFGLAGAAGELFF. Supplemented by reference TRBV11-2 and TRBJ2-2, the full variable domain reads EAGVAQSPRYKIIEKRQSVAFWCNPISGHATLYWYQQILGQGPKLLIQFQNNGVVDDSQLPKDRFSAERLKGVDSTLKIQPAKLEDSAVYLCASSFGLAGAAGELFFGEGSRLTVL.

The rearrangement joins TRBV10-3 to TRBJ2-3, with 9 bases matching TRBD1. This CDR3 spans 17 amino acids. Unmatched junction bases numbered 6, after V lost 0 bases and J lost 2 bases. Germline CDR1 ENHRY, CDR2 SYGVKD. In nucleotides, the CDR3 is TGTGCCATCAGTGAGTCATACAGGGGGCGGAACACAGATACGCAGTATTTT. Amino acids: CAISESYRGRNTDTQYF.

The chain links TRBV5-4 to TRBJ2-2, with TRBD2 as a possible D gene (5 bases). CDR1 and CDR2 from the germline V gene are SGHNT and YYREEE (reference sequence). CDR3 size: 14 residues. V was clipped by 2 bases and J by 5 bases, with 10 bases between them. The DNA for the CDR3 is TGTGCCAGCAGCTTAAGGACTGATACCGGGGAGCTGTTTTTT. As protein: CASSLRTDTGELFF.

As regards this clone: In the same sample, other DNA sequences code for this CDR3. This rearrangement joins TRBV28 to TRBJ2-2, with a weak D call TRBD2 (6 bases). The V gene's germline CDR1 is MDHEN and CDR2 SYDVKM. This CDR3 spans 13 amino acids. Here the CDR3 DNA reads TGTGCAGGGCGGGACCCGAACACCGGGGAGCTGTTTTTT. This sequence encodes CAGRDPNTGELFF.

J is TRBJ2-7 and V is TRBV19, with TRBD1 matching over 8 bases. There are 15 residues in the CDR3. The germline V gene has CDR1 LNHDA and CDR2 SQIVND (reference sequence). V trimming: 2 bases; J trimming: 0 bases; junction bases outside the gene matches: 3. CDR3 sequence: CASSIPGTGSYEQYF. The CDR3 DNA follows: TGTGCCAGTAGTATACCCGGGACAGGCTCCTACGAGCAGTACTTC.